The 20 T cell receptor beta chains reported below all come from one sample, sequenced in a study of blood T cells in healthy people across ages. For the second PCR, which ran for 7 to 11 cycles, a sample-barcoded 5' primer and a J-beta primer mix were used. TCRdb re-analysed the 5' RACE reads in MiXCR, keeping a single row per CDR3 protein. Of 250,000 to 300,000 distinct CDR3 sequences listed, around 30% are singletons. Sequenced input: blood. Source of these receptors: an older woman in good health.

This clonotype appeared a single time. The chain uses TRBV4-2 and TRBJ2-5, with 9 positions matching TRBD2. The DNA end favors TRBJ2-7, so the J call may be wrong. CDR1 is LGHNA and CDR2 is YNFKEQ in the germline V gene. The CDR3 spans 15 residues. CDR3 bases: TGTGCCAGCAGCCGTCTAGCGGGACATACCTACGAGCAGTACTTC. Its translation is CASSRLAGHTYEQYF.

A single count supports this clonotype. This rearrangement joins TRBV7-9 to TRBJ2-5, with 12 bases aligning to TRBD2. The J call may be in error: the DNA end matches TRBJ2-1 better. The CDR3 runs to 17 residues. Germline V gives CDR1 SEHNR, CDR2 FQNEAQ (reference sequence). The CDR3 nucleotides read TGTGCCAGCACCGACAGGGGGCTTCTAGCGGGAGGGGATGAGCAGTTCTTC. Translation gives CASTDRGLLAGGDEQFF.

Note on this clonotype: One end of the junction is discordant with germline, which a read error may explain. The CDR3 DNA is TGTACCAGCAGCTTAACAGGGAACTCTGGGGCCAACGTCCTGACTTTC. Translation: CTSSLTGNSGANVLTF. This chain uses TRBV7-3 with TRBJ2-6; TRBD1 is a possible D gene (6 bases). CDR3 size: 16 residues. Germline V gene data show CDR1 as SGHTA and CDR2 as FQGTGA.

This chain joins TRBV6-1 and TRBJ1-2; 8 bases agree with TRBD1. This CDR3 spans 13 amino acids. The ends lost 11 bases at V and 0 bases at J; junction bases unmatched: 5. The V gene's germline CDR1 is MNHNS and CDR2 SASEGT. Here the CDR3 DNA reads TGTGCCGGAGGACAGGGATCTAACTATGGCTACACCTTC. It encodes CAGGQGSNYGYTF.

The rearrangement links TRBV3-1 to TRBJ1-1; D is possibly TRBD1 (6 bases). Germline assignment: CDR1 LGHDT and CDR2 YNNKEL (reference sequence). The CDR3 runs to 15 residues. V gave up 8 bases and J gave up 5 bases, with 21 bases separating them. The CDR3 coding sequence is TGTGCCAGCGCGACGTGGGGGGCTTCCGATACTGAAGCTTTCTTT. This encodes CASATWGASDTEAFF.

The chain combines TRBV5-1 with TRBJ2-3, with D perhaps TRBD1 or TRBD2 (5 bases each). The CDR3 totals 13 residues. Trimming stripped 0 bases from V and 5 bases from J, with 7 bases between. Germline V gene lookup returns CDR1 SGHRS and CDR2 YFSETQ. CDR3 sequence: CASSLGDVDTQYF. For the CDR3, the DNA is TGCGCCAGCAGCTTGGGGGACGTAGATACGCAGTATTTT.

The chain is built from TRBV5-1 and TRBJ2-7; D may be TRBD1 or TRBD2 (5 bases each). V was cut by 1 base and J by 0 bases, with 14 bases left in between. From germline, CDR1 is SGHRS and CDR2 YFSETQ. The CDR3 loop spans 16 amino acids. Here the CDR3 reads CASSLLPGADSYEQYF. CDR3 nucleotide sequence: TGCGCCAGCAGCTTGCTGCCCGGGGCAGACTCCTACGAGCAGTACTTC.

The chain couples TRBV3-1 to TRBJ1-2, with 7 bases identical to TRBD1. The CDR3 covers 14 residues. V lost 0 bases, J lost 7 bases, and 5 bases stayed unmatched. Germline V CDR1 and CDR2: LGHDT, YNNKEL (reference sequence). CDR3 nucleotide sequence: TGTGCCAGCAGCCAAGAATCAGGGGGTTCTGGCTACACCTTC. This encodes CASSQESGGSGYTF.

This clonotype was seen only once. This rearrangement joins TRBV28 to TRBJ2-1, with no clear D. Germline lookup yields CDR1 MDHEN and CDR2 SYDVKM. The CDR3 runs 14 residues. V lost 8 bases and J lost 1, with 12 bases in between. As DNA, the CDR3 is TGTGCCAGCCGAGGTCAGAGGTCCTACAATGAGCAGTTCTTC. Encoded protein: CASRGQRSYNEQFF.

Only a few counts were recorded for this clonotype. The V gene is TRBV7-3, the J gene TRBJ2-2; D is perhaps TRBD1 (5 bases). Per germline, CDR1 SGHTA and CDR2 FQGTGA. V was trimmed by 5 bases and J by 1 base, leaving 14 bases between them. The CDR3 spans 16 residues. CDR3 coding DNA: TGTGCCAGCAGCAAAGACAGAAACCTGAACACCGGGGAGCTGTTTTTT. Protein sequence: CASSKDRNLNTGELFF.

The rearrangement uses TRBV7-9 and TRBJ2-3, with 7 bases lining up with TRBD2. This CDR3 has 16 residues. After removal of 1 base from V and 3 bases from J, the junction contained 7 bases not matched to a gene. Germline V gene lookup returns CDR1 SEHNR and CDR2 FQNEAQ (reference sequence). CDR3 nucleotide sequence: TGTGCCAGCAGCTTAGGTATGGGGACTATGACAGATACGCAGTATTTT. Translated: CASSLGMGTMTDTQYF.

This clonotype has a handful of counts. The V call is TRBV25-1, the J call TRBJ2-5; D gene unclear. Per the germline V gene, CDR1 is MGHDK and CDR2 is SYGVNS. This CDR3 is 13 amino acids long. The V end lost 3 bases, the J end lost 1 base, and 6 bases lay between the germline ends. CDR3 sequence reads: CASSDTIQETQYF. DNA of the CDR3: TGTGCCAGCAGTGACACCATCCAAGAGACCCAGTACTTC.

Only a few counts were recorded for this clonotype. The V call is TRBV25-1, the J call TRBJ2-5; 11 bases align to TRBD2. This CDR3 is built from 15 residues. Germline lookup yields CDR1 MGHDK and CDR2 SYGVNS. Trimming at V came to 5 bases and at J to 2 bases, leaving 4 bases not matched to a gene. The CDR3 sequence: CASSRGLAEQETQYF. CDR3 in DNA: TGTGCCAGCAGTAGGGGACTAGCGGAGCAAGAGACCCAGTACTTC.

The CDR3 sequence is CASSQPTSSSYEQYF. The CDR3 nucleotides read TGCGCCAGCAGCCAACCTACTAGCAGCTCCTACGAGCAGTACTTC. The chain links TRBV4-1 to TRBJ2-5; a possible D gene is TRBD2 (6 bases). The DNA end is more similar to TRBJ2-7, so the J call may be wrong. There are 15 residues in the CDR3. The V gene's germline CDR1 is MGHRA and CDR2 YSYEKL.

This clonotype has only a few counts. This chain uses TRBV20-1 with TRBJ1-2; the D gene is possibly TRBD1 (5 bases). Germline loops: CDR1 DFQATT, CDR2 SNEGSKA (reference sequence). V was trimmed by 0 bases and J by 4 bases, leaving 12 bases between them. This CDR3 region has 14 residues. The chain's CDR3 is CSARDAAGTYGYTF. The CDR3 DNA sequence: TGCAGTGCTAGAGATGCGGCGGGGACCTATGGCTACACCTTC.

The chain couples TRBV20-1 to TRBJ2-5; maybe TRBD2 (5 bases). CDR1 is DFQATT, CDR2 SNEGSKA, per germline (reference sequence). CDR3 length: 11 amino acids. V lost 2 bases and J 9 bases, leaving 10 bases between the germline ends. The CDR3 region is CSARIQEAQYF. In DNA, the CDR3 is TGCAGTGCTAGAATTCAGGAGGCCCAGTACTTC.

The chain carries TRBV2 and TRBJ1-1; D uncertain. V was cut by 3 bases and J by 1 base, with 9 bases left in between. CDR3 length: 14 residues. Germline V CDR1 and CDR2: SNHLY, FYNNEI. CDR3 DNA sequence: TGTGCCAGCAGTGAGAAGGCAGGGAACACTGAAGCTTTCTTT. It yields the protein CASSEKAGNTEAFF.

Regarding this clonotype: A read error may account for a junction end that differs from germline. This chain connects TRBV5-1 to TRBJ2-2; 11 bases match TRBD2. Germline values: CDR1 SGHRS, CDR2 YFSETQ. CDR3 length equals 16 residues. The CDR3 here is CASSRTSGGSTGALFF. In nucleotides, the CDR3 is TGCGCCAGCAGTCGTACTAGCGGGGGAAGCACCGGGGCGCTGTTTTTT.

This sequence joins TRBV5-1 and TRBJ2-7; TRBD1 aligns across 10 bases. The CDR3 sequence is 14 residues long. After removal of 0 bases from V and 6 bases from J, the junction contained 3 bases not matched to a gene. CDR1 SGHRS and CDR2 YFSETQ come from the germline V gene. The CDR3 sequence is CASSLARTGGEQYF. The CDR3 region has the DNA TGCGCCAGCAGCTTGGCTAGGACAGGGGGCGAGCAGTACTTC.

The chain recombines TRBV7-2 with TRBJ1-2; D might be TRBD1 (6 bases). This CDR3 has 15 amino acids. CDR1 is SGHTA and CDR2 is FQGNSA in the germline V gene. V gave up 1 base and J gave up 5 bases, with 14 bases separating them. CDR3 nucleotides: TGTGCCAGCAGCTTAGTGTCTACAGGGACGTATGGCTACACCTTC. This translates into CASSLVSTGTYGYTF.